This paragraph covers one T cell receptor beta chain sequence. CDR3 length equals 17 residues. CDR1 and CDR2 (germline): MGHRA, YSYEKL. Germline trimming cut 0 bases from V and 3 bases from J; bases unmatched to any gene: 10. RNA was isolated and reverse transcribed to cDNA, the sequencing template. The assay was immunoSEQ multiplex PCR, and TCRdb's table has in-frame clones only and misses some. The sample includes 150,000 to 200,000 clones, more than 55% of them seen just once. This sample was included in a study of CD8+ T cells in alopecia areata. The treatment is: oral pan-JAK inhibitor, 5-10 mg twice daily. Both peripheral blood and punch biopsies of lesional scalp skin were obtained from patients who had alopecia areata.

Specimen: CD4+ T cells sorted from blood, collected at roughly week 49, from a patient treated with tofacitinib. This TCR was recovered from a human donor with alopecia areata. The chain joins TRBV4-1 to TRBJ2-7, with 8 bases matching TRBD2. CDR3 protein: CASSQDPLSGVDYEQYF. DNA for the CDR3: TGCGCCAGCAGCCAAGACCCTCTTAGCGGGGTAGACTACGAGCAGTACTTC.